The TCR beta chain under discussion was sequenced for a study of regulatory T cells in long-lasting Graves disease. Libraries of TCR beta came from iRepertoire HTBI primers plus Arm-PCR of CDR3 regions. TCRdb used MiXCR to reprocess the multiplex PCR reads, holding one entry per CDR3 protein. The data hold around 500,000 distinct CDR3 sequences, with about 16% observed a single time. Documented time point: newly diagnosed GD, antithyroid drugs for less than 3 months. Following extraction of RNA from PBMCs, that RNA was used to make the TCR library. This clonotype was counted at least ten times. CDR3 size: 13 residues. Germline lookup yields CDR1 LGHNT and CDR2 FRNRAP. Trimming left V 1 base short and J 1 base short, with 5 bases between. This sample also belongs to another study, concerning T cells in Graves' hyperthyroidism and ophthalmopathy.

The chain couples TRBV12-5 to TRBJ2-7; D is undetermined. This TCR was sampled from a woman aged 40-60 years with Graves disease. The sequencing here drew on peripheral blood mononuclear cells (PBMCs), taken at new diagnosis, from a patient treated with antithyroid drugs. CDR3 sequence reads: CASGLAQSYEQYF. DNA for the CDR3: TGTGCTAGTGGTTTGGCCCAGTCCTACGAGCAGTACTTC.